Given below is one T cell receptor (beta chain) in context. The V and J ends lost 4 bases and 2 bases, in that order; junction bases with no gene match: 3. The CDR3 is 15 residues long. Looked up from germline, CDR1 is MNHNY and CDR2 is SVGAGI (reference sequence). This sample is part of a study of T cell changes during pregnancy in multiple sclerosis. Data came from immunoSEQ multiplex PCR; TCRdb stores just in-frame clones and leaves some out. The sample has some 80,000 clones; 92% are singletons. The TCR sequence derives from a female donor with multiple sclerosis, enrolled in a pregnancy study. The chain is built from TRBV6-6 and TRBJ2-2, with 8 positions matching TRBD1. Sequenced material: peripheral blood, taken before pregnancy. The CDR3 nucleotides read TGTGCCAGCAGTTTGGACAGGGTTAACACCGGGGAGCTGTTTTTT. Translation gives CASSLDRVNTGELFF.